A single sample gave rise to the 21 T cell receptor beta chains below, sequenced in a study of CD8 T cells in Susac syndrome. Reverse transcription of 0.5 to 1 ug RNA was performed with random hexamers. TCRdb redid the calling of the immunoSEQ multiplex PCR reads with MiXCR, one entry per CDR3 protein. In the table there are about 290,000 distinct CDR3 sequences, 75% to 90% of which are singletons. Sequencing was performed on CD8+ T cells from PBMCs. These receptors all come from a human donor with multiple sclerosis.

The V and J genes are TRBV7-6 and TRBJ2-1, with no clear D. Germline V lookup: CDR1 SGHVS, CDR2 FNYEAQ. Trimming shortened V by 5 bases and J by 0 bases, and 11 bases separated the two germline ends. There are 15 residues in the CDR3. CDR3 DNA: TGTGCCAGCAGCACCGACATGAGCTCCTACAATGAGCAGTTCTTC. This sequence encodes CASSTDMSSYNEQFF.

The chain joins TRBV6-6 to TRBJ2-3, with TRBD2 matching 14 bases. The V gene end was trimmed by 5 bases and the J gene end by 4 bases; junction bases not matched to a gene: 2. The CDR3 loop spans 15 amino acids. From germline, CDR1 is MNHNY and CDR2 SVGAGI (reference sequence). The CDR3: CASSETSGGADTQYF. Here the CDR3 DNA reads TGTGCCAGCAGTGAGACTAGCGGGGGGGCAGATACGCAGTATTTT.

V and J are TRBV7-8 and TRBJ1-1; D gene unclear. The CDR3 has 16 residues. CDR1 and CDR2 (germline): SGHVS, FQNEAQ. Deletions cut 1 base from V and 3 bases from J, with 15 bases between. The CDR3 DNA sequence: TGTGCCAGCAGCTTAGTCGGCCGTACCCTTCACACTGAAGCTTTCTTT. Translation gives CASSLVGRTLHTEAFF.

J is TRBJ2-7 and V is TRBV20-1; no reliable D call. The CDR3 covers 11 residues. The ends were cut back, 5 bases at V and 3 bases at J, with 8 bases in the middle. Germline CDR1 DFQATT, CDR2 SNEGSKA (reference sequence). For the CDR3, the DNA is TGCAGTGCTCCTAGTGGCTACGAGCAGTACTTC. It translates to CSAPSGYEQYF.

This chain joins TRBV28 and TRBJ2-2, with TRBD2 matching over 13 bases. The ends lost 2 bases at V and 7 bases at J; junction bases unmatched: 1. Germline V gene sequence: CDR1 MDHEN, CDR2 SYDVKM. The CDR3 extends over 15 amino acids. The CDR3 DNA sequence: TGTGCCAGCAGTTTAGGACTAGCGGGAGACGGGGAGCTGTTTTTT. Translated: CASSLGLAGDGELFF.

This chain joins TRBV7-2 and TRBJ1-2; D may be TRBD1 (5 bases). V was shortened by 0 bases and J by 4 bases, with 12 bases between the two germline ends. This CDR3 has 15 amino acids. Germline V lookup: CDR1 SGHTA, CDR2 FQGNSA. CDR3 sequence (DNA): TGTGCCAGCAGCTTAGCCCCGACAGTTTCCTATGGCTACACCTTC. Its protein is CASSLAPTVSYGYTF.

The chain is built from TRBV30 and TRBJ1-1; D not resolved. The CDR3 length is 11 residues. The germline CDR1 and CDR2 sequences are GTSNPN and SVGIG (reference sequence). The V end lost 5 bases, the J end lost 7 bases, and 11 bases lay between the germline ends. CDR3 sequence: CAWGRSVEAFF. CDR3 coding DNA: TGTGCCTGGGGGAGGTCAGTTGAAGCTTTCTTT.

The chain links TRBV20-1 to TRBJ2-5; 13 bases map to TRBD2. CDR1 and CDR2 (germline): DFQATT, SNEGSKA (reference sequence). Trimming at V came to 1 base and at J to 2 bases, leaving 7 bases not matched to a gene. This CDR3 contains 17 residues. The DNA for the CDR3 is TGCAGTGCTAGAGCGACTAGCGGGAGGAACCAACAAGAGACCCAGTACTTC. Protein product: CSARATSGRNQQETQYF.

The chain joins TRBV20-1 to TRBJ2-1; 8 bases match TRBD2. Germline CDR1 DFQATT, CDR2 SNEGSKA (reference sequence). CDR3 length: 17 amino acids. The trim removed 2 bases at V and 2 bases at J, leaving 11 bases unmatched. Here the CDR3 DNA reads TGCAGTGCTAGAAGTACGACTGCGGGGGGAGCCTACAATGAGCAGTTCTTC. It yields the protein CSARSTTAGGAYNEQFF.

The CDR3 reads CASSPYGLAGGADTQYF. CDR3 in DNA: TGTGCCAGCAGTCCGTATGGACTAGCGGGAGGAGCAGATACGCAGTATTTT. The chain carries TRBV12-3 or TRBV12-4 and TRBJ2-3; 14 bases are shared with TRBD2. Trimming took 5 bases from V and 4 from J; bases not matched to a gene: 8. The length of the CDR3 is 17 residues.

The chain combines TRBV20-1 with TRBJ2-3, with a possible D match to TRBD2 (6 bases). The germline CDR1 and CDR2 sequences are DFQATT and SNEGSKA (reference sequence). The ends were cut back, 6 bases at V and 6 bases at J, with 16 bases in the middle. The CDR3 loop spans 13 amino acids. The CDR3 loop reads CSARGGASDTQYF. CDR3 bases: TGCAGTGCCCGAGGCGGGGCCTCGGATACGCAGTATTTT.

The rearrangement joins TRBV15 to TRBJ1-5; D ambiguous. V lost 0 bases and J lost 2, with 14 bases in between. The length of the CDR3 is 17 residues. Per germline, CDR1 LNHNV and CDR2 YYDKDF (reference sequence). CDR3 in amino acids: CATSRDSWERGNQPQHF. In nucleotides, the CDR3 is TGTGCCACCAGCAGAGATAGCTGGGAAAGGGGCAATCAGCCCCAGCATTTT.

This rearrangement joins TRBV7-9 to TRBJ1-4; TRBD1 matches 7 bases. The junction had 4 bases not matched to a gene; V was cut back by 7 bases and J by 2 bases. The germline CDR1 and CDR2 sequences are SEHNR and FQNEAQ (reference sequence). CDR3 length: 14 residues. The CDR3 DNA reads TGTGCCAGCATCCCGACAGGGACTAATGAAAAACTGTTTTTT. Translating it yields CASIPTGTNEKLFF.

The V call is TRBV19, the J call TRBJ2-3; the D gene could be TRBD1 or TRBD2 (5 bases each). Germline lookup yields CDR1 LNHDA and CDR2 SQIVND (reference sequence). Trimming pared 5 bases from V and 1 base from J, leaving 7 bases between. The CDR3 is made up of 13 amino acids. In DNA, the CDR3 is TGTGCCAGTAGTTGGGGACGCACAGATACGCAGTATTTT. Encoded protein: CASSWGRTDTQYF.

This chain joins TRBV27 and TRBJ2-7, with TRBD2 matching 8 bases. Trimming at V came to 5 bases and at J to 2 bases, leaving 5 bases not matched to a gene. Germline V gives CDR1 MNHEY, CDR2 SMNVEV (reference sequence). CDR3 length: 14 amino acids. The CDR3 here is CASSLGTSPYEQYF. Written as DNA, the CDR3 is TGTGCCAGCAGTCTTGGGACTAGTCCCTACGAGCAGTACTTC.

The V call is TRBV29-1, the J call TRBJ2-7, with 8 bases lining up with TRBD2. The trim removed 3 bases at V and 6 bases at J, leaving 10 bases unmatched. This CDR3 has 14 amino acids. The germline gives CDR1 SQVTM, CDR2 ANQGSEA. CDR3 sequence reads: CSVDLFREGGEQYF. The CDR3 DNA reads TGCAGCGTTGATCTTTTCCGGGAGGGGGGCGAGCAGTACTTC.

The chain carries TRBV19 and TRBJ2-3; 12 nucleotides agree with TRBD2. Trimming took 6 bases from V and 8 from J; bases not matched to a gene: 6. This CDR3 spans 14 amino acids. Germline V lookup: CDR1 LNHDA, CDR2 SQIVND (reference sequence). CDR3: CASSRLAGVATQYF. Written as DNA, the CDR3 is TGTGCCAGTAGCCGACTAGCGGGAGTAGCTACGCAGTATTTT.

This sequence joins TRBV27 and TRBJ2-3; D is undetermined. From germline, CDR1 is MNHEY and CDR2 SMNVEV (reference sequence). The V end lost 5 bases, the J end lost 2 bases, and 20 bases lay between the germline ends. The CDR3 totals 17 residues. Here the CDR3 reads CASSLNPSITTTDTQYF. CDR3 coding DNA: TGTGCCAGCAGTCTTAATCCCAGTATTACCACCACAGATACGCAGTATTTT.

This clonotype has just one count. V is TRBV6-2 or TRBV6-3 and J is TRBJ1-5; D perhaps matches TRBD1 (5 bases). The V end lost 6 bases, the J end lost 5 bases, and 20 bases lay between the germline ends. Germline loops: CDR1 MNHEY, CDR2 SVGEGT. The CDR3 extends over 16 amino acids. CDR3: CASSPGEGDGYQPQHF. The CDR3 bases are TGTGCCAGCAGCCCCGGCGAAGGGGACGGATATCAGCCCCAGCATTTT.

This clonotype occurred once. The V gene is TRBV20-1, the J gene TRBJ2-1; D is possibly TRBD2 (6 bases). The germline V gene encodes CDR1 DFQATT and CDR2 SNEGSKA (reference sequence). This CDR3 spans 15 amino acids. Trimming cost V 3 bases and J 0 bases, with 12 bases left between them. The chain's CDR3 is CSASGGHHSYNEQFF. The CDR3 region has the DNA TGCAGTGCTAGTGGAGGGCACCACTCCTACAATGAGCAGTTCTTC.

The J gene is TRBJ2-3, the V gene TRBV6-5; D is possibly TRBD1 or TRBD2 (7 bases each). The CDR3 contains 17 residues. CDR1 MNHEY and CDR2 SVGAGI come from the germline V gene. V was shortened by 0 bases and J by 4 bases, with 17 bases between the two germline ends. The CDR3 nucleotides are TGTGCCAGCAGTTACTCATGGGAGGGGGCAGGCGCAGATACGCAGTATTTT. As protein: CASSYSWEGAGADTQYF.